Presented here are 17 T cell receptor beta chains from one specimen sequenced in a study of beta chain features in type 1 diabetes. Investigators reverse transcribed all isolated RNA, so they sequenced expressed TCRB transcripts. TCRdb keeps only in-frame clones here, not all; method: immunoSEQ multiplex PCR. The sample lists 250,000 to 350,000 clones; around 13% were seen once. What was sequenced was central memory CD4+ T cells from blood. These receptors all come from a man between 25 and 39 years old in good health.

This chain links TRBV11-2 with TRBJ2-5; a weak D match, TRBD2 (5 bases). The CDR3 length is 13 residues. Germline assignment: CDR1 SGHAT and CDR2 FQNNGV. Trimming removed 5 bases at V and 3 bases at J, with 10 bases between. The CDR3 coding sequence is TGTGCCAGCAGCCTCGGGAAAAAAGAGACCCAGTACTTC. Translating it yields CASSLGKKETQYF.

On this clone: The same CDR3 arises from other DNA sequences in this sample as well. The CDR3 is CASSPGQNQPQHF. The CDR3, as DNA: TGTGCCAGCTCACCAGGGCAAAACCAGCCCCAGCATTTT. J is TRBJ1-5 and V is TRBV18; the D is unclear. This CDR3 has 13 residues. V shed 2 bases and J shed 7 bases, with 9 bases lying between them. Germline CDR1 KGHSH, CDR2 LQKENI.

V is TRBV4-3 and J is TRBJ1-1; possible D gene TRBD1, 5 bases. The CDR3 sequence is 16 residues long. CDR1 LGHNA and CDR2 YSLEER come from the germline V gene. The V gene lost 1 base and the J gene lost 5 bases, with 17 bases spanning the gap. This CDR3 is CASSQVTGRVVTEAFF. The CDR3 bases are TGCGCCAGCAGCCAAGTCACAGGTAGGGTGGTTACTGAAGCTTTCTTT.

This clone was seen a few times. V and J are TRBV10-3 and TRBJ2-3; the D is unclear. Germline CDR1 is ENHRY and CDR2 is SYGVKD. Trimming took 7 bases from V and 5 from J, leaving 7 bases between them. The CDR3 is 11 residues long. The CDR3 reads CAIKGGDTQYF. DNA of the CDR3: TGTGCCATCAAGGGCGGAGATACGCAGTATTTT.

The chain combines TRBV29-1 with TRBJ2-7; 12 bases are shared with TRBD1. Germline CDR1 SQVTM, CDR2 ANQGSEA. The CDR3 is 17 residues long. V was clipped by 6 bases and J by 3 bases; unmatched bases: 15. The CDR3: CSVSRGTGGSISYEQYF. The CDR3 DNA reads as TGCAGCGTCTCCCGGGGGACAGGGGGCTCTATAAGCTACGAGCAGTACTTC.

The chain carries TRBV9 and TRBJ2-2, with no clear D. Trimming took off 0 bases at V and 3 bases at J, with 3 bases between the two ends. The CDR3 length is 13 residues. Per the germline V gene, CDR1 is SGDLS and CDR2 is YYNGEE. CDR3: CASSVEDTGELFF. CDR3 DNA: TGTGCCAGCAGCGTAGAGGACACCGGGGAGCTGTTTTTT.

This clone was found a few times. This chain uses TRBV10-3 with TRBJ2-5; D uncertain. Trimming took off 0 bases at V and 5 bases at J, with 4 bases between the two ends. The CDR3 consists of 12 residues. Looked up from germline, CDR1 is ENHRY and CDR2 is SYGVKD. The CDR3 loop is CAISESGETQYF. The CDR3 DNA sequence: TGTGCCATCAGTGAGTCTGGGGAGACCCAGTACTTC.

This clone was observed a handful of times. V usage is TRBV5-1 and J usage is TRBJ2-3; TRBD2 might be the D (6 bases). The V gene lost 4 bases and the J gene lost 1 base, with 13 bases spanning the gap. The CDR3 has 15 amino acids. From germline, CDR1 is SGHRS and CDR2 YFSETQ. The CDR3 coding sequence is TGCGCCAGCAGCCCCTTAGCGGATCGCACAGATACGCAGTATTTT. Encoded protein: CASSPLADRTDTQYF.

The chain recombines TRBV6-5 with TRBJ1-5, with 9 nucleotides matching TRBD1. This CDR3 comprises 14 residues. Germline V lookup: CDR1 MNHEY, CDR2 SVGAGI. V lost 8 bases, J lost 6 bases, and 8 bases stayed unmatched. CDR3 in DNA: TGTGCCAGCCGAGGGACAGGGAGAAGTCAGCCCCAGCATTTT. Amino acids: CASRGTGRSQPQHF.

The gene calls are TRBV10-2 and TRBJ1-1; D is undetermined. The V end lost 3 bases, the J end lost 2 bases, and 4 bases lay between the germline ends. Germline CDR1 reads WSHSY; CDR2 reads SAAADI. The CDR3 has 12 residues. CDR3 bases: TGCGCCAGCAGTGAAGTCAACACTGAAGCTTTCTTT. The encoded protein is CASSEVNTEAFF.

This clone was observed a few times. This sample also contains other DNA sequences that code for the same CDR3. The chain has TRBV4-3 and TRBJ1-2; D is unresolved. The CDR3 consists of 13 residues. The V end lost 0 bases, the J end lost 3 bases, and 5 bases lay between the germline ends. Germline V lookup: CDR1 LGHNA, CDR2 YSLEER. The CDR3 loop reads CASSQDEDYGYTF. DNA for the CDR3: TGCGCCAGCAGCCAAGACGAGGACTATGGCTACACCTTC.

In DNA, the CDR3 is TGTGCCAGAGGACAGGGCGCCAAAAACATTCAGTACTTC. Its protein product is CARGQGAKNIQYF. The chain carries TRBV6-5 and TRBJ2-4; TRBD1 matches 8 bases. Germline-derived CDR1 and CDR2 are MNHEY and SVGAGI. The CDR3 runs to 13 residues. Losses at the gene ends were 9 bases for V and 1 base for J; bases not matched to a gene: 2.

The table lists this clone with many counts. The CDR3 here is CASSQGLVVNEQFF. In DNA, the CDR3 is TGTGCCAGCAGCCAAGGCCTAGTCGTCAATGAGCAGTTCTTC. V usage is TRBV4-2 and J usage is TRBJ2-1; D uncertain. Germline lookup yields CDR1 LGHNA and CDR2 YNFKEQ. The CDR3 length is 14 residues. V was pared by 1 base and J by 6 bases, with 10 bases between.

The chain carries TRBV6-6 and TRBJ2-7; the D gene is possibly TRBD1 (7 bases). Trimming pared 5 bases from V and 5 bases from J, leaving 13 bases between. The CDR3 spans 13 residues. Germline CDR1 MNHNY, CDR2 SVGAGI (reference sequence). The CDR3 reads CASSRAGQNEQYV. Written as DNA, the CDR3 is TGTGCCAGCAGTCGCGCGGGACAGAACGAGCAGTACGTC.

The table lists this clone with a few counts. V gene TRBV7-2 combines with J gene TRBJ2-5; D is undetermined. The CDR3 is made up of 13 amino acids. Between the trimmed V and J ends, which lost 2 bases and 1 base, there was a span of 5 bases. Germline lookup yields CDR1 SGHTA and CDR2 FQGNSA. CDR3 in amino acids: CASSLYRQETQYF. In DNA, the CDR3 is TGTGCCAGCAGCTTATACCGCCAAGAGACCCAGTACTTC.

This clone occurred many times. The V gene is TRBV18, the J gene TRBJ1-1, with no clear D. The CDR3 loop spans 13 amino acids. With 6 bases removed from V and 1 base from J, the gap between germline ends came to 9 bases. Germline V CDR1 and CDR2: KGHSH, LQKENI. The CDR3 protein is CASSLDWNTEAFF. For the CDR3, the DNA is TGTGCCAGCTCCCTCGATTGGAACACTGAAGCTTTCTTT.

This clone was counted between two and nine times. The CDR3 DNA is TGTGCCAGCAGCACCCAACACTATTCGGATGAAAAACTGTTTTTT. Translated, it gives CASSTQHYSDEKLFF. The chain links TRBV7-7 to TRBJ1-4; D unclear. Trimming took off 5 bases at V and 6 bases at J, with 16 bases between the two ends. This CDR3 has 15 amino acids. Looked up from germline, CDR1 is SSHAT and CDR2 is FNYEAQ (reference sequence).